Listed here are 18 T cell receptor beta chains from one sample, sequenced in a study of blood T cell repertoires in COVID-19. Libraries were prepared by immunoSEQ multiplex PCR; TCRdb keeps only in-frame clonotypes and omits some of them. The sample carries hundreds of thousands of clones, 75% to 90% recorded once. The sample consisted of PBMCs or T cells enriched from blood (not recorded which). These receptors were collected from a woman between 40 and 50 years old who had recovered from COVID-19.

V usage is TRBV4-3 and J usage is TRBJ2-7, with TRBD1 matching 9 bases. The CDR3 is 16 amino acids. The V segment lost 1 base and the J segment 6 bases; nucleotides outside the gene matches: 10. In germline, CDR1 is LGHNA, CDR2 YSLEER. The chain's CDR3 is CASSQGEGQGVGEQYF. CDR3 nucleotides: TGCGCCAGCAGCCAAGGCGAGGGACAGGGTGTCGGCGAGCAGTACTTC.

The chain recombines TRBV7-9 with TRBJ1-2; no reliable D call. The CDR3 spans 14 residues. From germline, CDR1 is SEHNR and CDR2 FQNEAQ (reference sequence). V was pared by 1 base and J by 4 bases, with 10 bases between. CDR3 DNA: TGTGCCAGCAGCTTAGGGGCTCCCGGCTATGGCTACACCTTC. This codes for CASSLGAPGYGYTF.

The rearrangement uses TRBV29-1 and TRBJ2-1; TRBD1 is a possible D gene (5 bases). From germline, CDR1 is SQVTM and CDR2 ANQGSEA. Between the trimmed V and J ends, which lost 5 bases and 1 base, there was a span of 9 bases. This CDR3 contains 13 residues. The CDR3 sequence: CSVPQASYNEQFF. In nucleotides, the CDR3 is TGCAGCGTTCCACAGGCTTCCTACAATGAGCAGTTCTTC.

The V and J genes are TRBV10-1 and TRBJ2-7; 7 bases are a match to TRBD1. The CDR3 is 14 amino acids. V shed 0 bases and J 4 bases; nucleotides not matched to a gene: 3. CDR1 and CDR2 (germline): WNHNN, SYGVQD (reference sequence). The DNA of the CDR3 is TGCGCCAGCAGTGAGTCGACAGGGAAGTACGAGCAGTACTTC. It yields the protein CASSESTGKYEQYF.

This clone was seen only once. This chain uses TRBV9 with TRBJ2-7; TRBD1 matches at 8 bases. Trimming cost V 0 bases and J 5 bases; bases outside gene matches: 10. This CDR3 region has 16 residues. Germline V gene data show CDR1 as SGDLS and CDR2 as YYNGEE. In nucleotides, the CDR3 is TGTGCCAGCAGCGTAGAAGGAGGGGCAGGGGGCGACGAGCAGTACTTC. It translates to CASSVEGGAGGDEQYF.

This clone has only one observation. The gene calls are TRBV30 and TRBJ1-6; D possibly corresponds to TRBD1 (5 bases). CDR1 GTSNPN and CDR2 SVGIG come from the germline V gene (reference sequence). Trimming removed 1 base at V and 8 bases at J, with 15 bases between. CDR3 size: 15 residues. CDR3 region: CAWSEVEGWDSPLHF. The CDR3, as DNA: TGTGCCTGGAGTGAGGTGGAGGGGTGGGATTCACCCCTCCACTTT.

The V gene is TRBV7-8, the J gene TRBJ2-7; the D gene is possibly TRBD1 (5 bases). The CDR3 contains 13 residues. Germline V lookup: CDR1 SGHVS, CDR2 FQNEAQ. The V and J ends lost 1 base and 7 bases respectively, with 11 bases between them. CDR3 sequence (DNA): TGTGCCAGCAGCTTAGTGTCTGGGGCAGAGCAGTACTTC. It encodes CASSLVSGAEQYF.

The chain employs TRBV7-3 and TRBJ2-3; the match to TRBD2 covers 9 bases. This CDR3 comprises 16 residues. Trimming took 1 base from V and 6 from J; bases not matched to a gene: 8. Germline lookup yields CDR1 SGHTA and CDR2 FQGTGA. The CDR3 coding sequence is TGTGCCAGCAGCTTAAGGGGGCGGGAGGGCCTGGATACGCAGTATTTT. Its translation is CASSLRGREGLDTQYF.

The chain carries TRBV27 and TRBJ1-2, with 9 bases fitting TRBD1. V lost 9 bases and J lost 4; bases outside the gene matches: 6. CDR1 and CDR2 (germline): MNHEY, SMNVEV (reference sequence). This CDR3 is built from 13 residues. CDR3 nucleotide sequence: TGTGCCAGTACCGGGACAGGGACCTATGGCTACACCTTC. Its translation is CASTGTGTYGYTF.

This chain uses TRBV18 with TRBJ1-5; D possibly corresponds to TRBD1 (5 bases). The CDR3 covers 15 residues. The germline gives CDR1 KGHSH, CDR2 LQKENI. Deletions cut 2 bases from V and 0 bases from J, with 8 bases between. In DNA form, the CDR3 reads TGTGCCAGCTCACCAACGACAGATAGCAATCAGCCCCAGCATTTT. This codes for CASSPTTDSNQPQHF.

The chain recombines TRBV19 with TRBJ1-5; 7 bases fit TRBD1. Losses at the gene ends were 4 bases for V and 3 bases for J; bases not matched to a gene: 6. The CDR3 is 15 residues long. The germline V gene has CDR1 LNHDA and CDR2 SQIVND (reference sequence). The CDR3 protein is CASSTQGGDNQPQHF. CDR3 DNA sequence: TGTGCCAGTAGTACTCAGGGGGGAGACAATCAGCCCCAGCATTTT.

The chain recombines TRBV27 with TRBJ2-7, with 7 bases lining up with TRBD1. From germline, CDR1 is MNHEY and CDR2 SMNVEV (reference sequence). The trim removed 8 bases at V and 4 bases at J, leaving 14 bases unmatched. The CDR3 contains 15 residues. The CDR3 DNA reads as TGTGCCAGCTCCACACTCGGGACAGAGCAATACGAGCAGTACTTC. Amino acid sequence: CASSTLGTEQYEQYF.

The chain combines TRBV19 with TRBJ1-6; D remains unclear. There are 14 residues in the CDR3. V lost 6 bases and J 7 bases, leaving 13 bases between the germline ends. CDR1 LNHDA and CDR2 SQIVND come from the germline V gene (reference sequence). In nucleotides, the CDR3 is TGTGCCAGTAGACTCGTAGTGGAGAATTCACCCCTCCACTTT. Amino acids: CASRLVVENSPLHF.

The V gene is TRBV30, the J gene TRBJ2-3; tentative D call: TRBD2 (5 bases). CDR3 length: 16 amino acids. V was cut by 3 bases and J by 3 bases, with 19 bases left in between. Germline values: CDR1 GTSNPN, CDR2 SVGIG (reference sequence). The CDR3 loop is CAWSPPDSWGTDTQYF. The CDR3 DNA is TGTGCCTGGAGCCCCCCGGACTCTTGGGGAACAGATACGCAGTATTTT.

The chain uses TRBV27 and TRBJ2-1; 9 bases match TRBD1. Trimming cost V 2 bases and J 2 bases; bases outside gene matches: 4. Germline V gene sequence: CDR1 MNHEY, CDR2 SMNVEV (reference sequence). The CDR3 loop spans 16 amino acids. This CDR3 is CASSLIQGATYNEQFF. CDR3 DNA sequence: TGTGCCAGCAGTTTAATACAGGGGGCAACCTACAATGAGCAGTTCTTC.

The genes are TRBV7-9 and TRBJ1-3, with D possibly being TRBD1 (6 bases). The CDR3 runs 14 residues. V lost 5 bases and J 4 bases, leaving 12 bases between the germline ends. The germline V gene has CDR1 SEHNR and CDR2 FQNEAQ (reference sequence). CDR3 protein: CASSITGLGNTIYF. For the CDR3, the DNA is TGTGCCAGCAGCATCACAGGGTTGGGAAACACCATATATTTT.

The chain's CDR3 is CASSLYNLGYGYTF. CDR3 coding DNA: TGTGCCAGCAGTTTATACAATCTTGGTTATGGCTACACCTTC. V gene TRBV28 combines with J gene TRBJ1-2; no reliable D call. This CDR3 spans 14 amino acids. Germline loops: CDR1 MDHEN, CDR2 SYDVKM. V was clipped by 1 base and J by 5 bases, with 11 bases between them.

The CDR3 region has the DNA TGCGCCAGCATATCGACTTCCCGCCGGGAGACCCAGTACTTC. This codes for CASISTSRRETQYF. J is TRBJ2-5 and V is TRBV23-1; no clear D gene. TRBV23-1 is recorded as an ORF, its role being uncertain. There are 14 residues in the CDR3. V lost 7 bases, J lost 5 bases, and 17 bases lay in between.